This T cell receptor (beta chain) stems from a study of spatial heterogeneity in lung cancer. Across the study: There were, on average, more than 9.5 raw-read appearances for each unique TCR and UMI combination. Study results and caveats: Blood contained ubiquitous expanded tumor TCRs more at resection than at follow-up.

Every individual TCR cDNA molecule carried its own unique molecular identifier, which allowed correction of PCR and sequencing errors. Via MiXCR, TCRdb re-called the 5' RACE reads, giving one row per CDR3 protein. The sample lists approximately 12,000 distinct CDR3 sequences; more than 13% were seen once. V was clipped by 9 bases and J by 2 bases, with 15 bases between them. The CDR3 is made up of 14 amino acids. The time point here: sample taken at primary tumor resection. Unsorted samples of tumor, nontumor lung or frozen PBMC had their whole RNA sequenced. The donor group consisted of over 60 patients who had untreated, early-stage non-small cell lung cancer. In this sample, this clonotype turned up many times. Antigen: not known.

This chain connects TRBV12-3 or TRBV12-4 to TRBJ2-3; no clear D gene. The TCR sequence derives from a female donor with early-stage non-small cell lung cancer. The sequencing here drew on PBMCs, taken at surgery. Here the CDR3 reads CASKPRVNTDTQYF. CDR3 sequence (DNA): TGTGCCAGTAAGCCCCGCGTCAACACAGATACGCAGTATTTT.